This T cell receptor beta chain stems from a study of glioma-infiltrating T cells (TCRdb year 2016). A note on the overall study: Sequencing of TCR alpha- and beta-chain repertoires was performed on glioma tissue, on non-neoplastic brain tissue, and on matched peripheral blood mononuclear cells. To measure divergence between tissue and blood T-cell populations, each tissue-infiltrating repertoire was compared with the peripheral blood repertoire of the same patient. The paired cohort was made up of three low-grade glioma patients, several primary glioblastoma patients and three non-glioma patients who contributed non-neoplastic brain tissue. The investigation overall reported the following: VJ-independent divergence between tissue and blood was below expectation in non-neoplastic patients but above expectation in all gliomas, especially low-grade gliomas. Group comparisons rested on small numbers: three non-neoplastic, three low-grade glioma and seven or eight glioblastoma patients. Tissue and blood shared very few CDR3 sequences, a result attributed to high CDR3 diversity and limited sampling.

Comments on this clonotype: The clone's antigen remains unknown. Base qualities are not at hand, and no much larger clone is one base apart.

TCR alpha and beta CDR3 regions were amplified with the iRepertoire nested amplicon-rescue multiplex PCR (arm-PCR) platform from RNA. The input for one-step reverse transcription and amplification was about 100-400 ng of either tissue mRNA or PBMC total RNA. After bead purification, a secondary multiplex PCR added Illumina adapters, and libraries were gel-purified between 200 and 400 bp. Internal 6-nucleotide barcodes were carried by the libraries and were used for demultiplexing. Sequencing of libraries was performed on an Illumina MiSeq with 2x220 or 2x250 nucleotide paired-end reads. The source study handled its data this way. FLASH 1.2.11 was used to merge paired reads, and BWA-MEM then aligned the reads to the GRCh37 human genome before TRA and TRB reads were extracted. V and J assignment used an IMGT-derived reference of cassette sequences and CDR3 motifs that included pseudogenes. Reads were translated in three frames, and productive CDR3s were defined as those with a C...FGXG motif and no stop codons. Unique combinations of V-J cassette pair and CDR3 amino acid sequence were defined as clonotypes. Reads were filtered by Hamming distance, with the threshold set by the sequence error rate of each sample in mapped regions. TCRdb reanalyzed the raw reads on its own, using fastp at Q25 for trimming and MiXCR for clone calling, and kept in-frame beta chains. CDR3 protein sequences are deduplicated, and each keeps its most common genes and DNA. Here the V and J calls rest on TCRdb's processing, not on the authors' analysis. The sample table shows 90,000 or so distinct CDR3 sequences, and 35% to 45% are seen once. The top ten constitute less than 45% of the sample.

Reading the germline V gene (reference sequence) gives CDR1 DFQATT and CDR2 SNEGSKA. The CDR3 spans 14 residues, from the cysteine through the phenylalanine. CDR3 DNA only is kept here, 42 bases in frame from base 1. Trimming takes 2 bases off V and 5 bases off J; junction bases not matched to a gene: 7. The source of this sequence is a human donor with low-grade glioma or glioblastoma, undergoing nonglioma brain surgery, or in good health (not recorded which). The sample consisted of glioma tissue, nonneoplastic brain tissue, or PBMCs (not recorded which). Recombination linked TRBV20-1 to TRBJ1-1, and 8 bases in between align with TRBD1. At the DNA level, the sequence is TGCAGTGCTAGAAGGGCAGGGGGCGGGACTGAAGCTTTCTTT. It specifies CSARRAGGGTEAFF.